The 12 T cell receptor beta chains below come from one sample, sequenced in a study of cytomegalovirus exposure and HLA in healthy donors. With 60 Vbeta and 13 Jbeta primers, the PCR was carried out. Data came from immunoSEQ multiplex PCR; TCRdb stores just in-frame clones and leaves some out. This sample yields around 100,000 clones, of which around three quarters are seen a single time; around 5% belongs to the top ten. Material: PBMCs. The receptors were gathered from a female donor in good health and CMV-seropositive.

The CDR3 is CAIGRGAEAFF. In nucleotides, the CDR3 is TGTGCCATTGGGAGGGGGGCCGAAGCTTTCTTT. The chain joins TRBV6-1 to TRBJ1-1, with a tentative D call TRBD1 (6 bases). The CDR3 is 11 amino acids. V was cut by 10 bases and J by 8 bases, with 14 bases left in between. The germline V gene encodes CDR1 MNHNS and CDR2 SASEGT.

The V gene is TRBV5-1, the J gene TRBJ2-1; 8 positions agree with TRBD2. The V gene end was trimmed by 4 bases and the J gene end by 10 bases; junction bases not matched to a gene: 7. The CDR3 is made up of 13 amino acids. Germline CDR1 is SGHRS and CDR2 is YFSETQ. The CDR3 protein is CASSPNRLAEQFF. The CDR3, as DNA: TGCGCCAGCAGCCCAAACCGACTAGCGGAGCAGTTCTTC.

The genes are TRBV27 and TRBJ2-5, with D perhaps matching TRBD2 (6 bases). The V gene's germline CDR1 is MNHEY and CDR2 SMNVEV (reference sequence). This CDR3 has 11 residues. V lost 4 bases, J lost 7 bases, and 7 bases lay in between. Written as DNA, the CDR3 is TGTGCCAGCAGTTCCGGGGGGACCCAGTACTTC. It translates to CASSSGGTQYF.

In DNA, the CDR3 is TGTGCCAACGGACAGAATGGCTACACCTTC. Residues: CANGQNGYTF. The rearrangement joins TRBV6-1 to TRBJ1-2, with D maybe TRBD1 (6 bases). The CDR3 contains 10 residues. Germline CDR1 reads MNHNS; CDR2 reads SASEGT. The V gene lost 10 bases and the J gene lost 6 bases, with 9 bases spanning the gap.

This chain joins TRBV6-6 and TRBJ2-7, with D uncertain. This CDR3 comprises 15 residues. Germline values: CDR1 MNHNY, CDR2 SVGAGI (reference sequence). Trimming took off 4 bases at V and 2 bases at J, with 15 bases between the two ends. CDR3 protein: CASSSGLPGAYEQYF. CDR3 sequence (DNA): TGTGCCAGCAGTTCGGGTCTCCCCGGCGCCTACGAGCAGTACTTC.

The chain employs TRBV6-5 and TRBJ1-2; D not resolved. The CDR3 has 13 residues. Trimming pared 3 bases from V and 5 bases from J, leaving 10 bases between. Germline CDR1 reads MNHEY; CDR2 reads SVGAGI. The DNA for the CDR3 is TGTGCCAGCAGTTATGGGCAGCCGTATGGCTACACCTTC. Protein: CASSYGQPYGYTF.

This clone was recorded once. J is TRBJ1-1 and V is TRBV10-1, with D tentatively TRBD1 (5 bases). The V end was cut by 0 bases, the J end by 4 bases, with 9 bases between. CDR3 length equals 14 residues. The V gene's germline CDR1 is WNHNN and CDR2 SYGVQD (reference sequence). The CDR3 spells CASSESRGTTEAFF. Here the CDR3 DNA reads TGCGCCAGCAGTGAGTCACGGGGGACCACTGAAGCTTTCTTT.

The chain employs TRBV5-8 and TRBJ2-7; 7 nucleotides match TRBD1. Germline V gives CDR1 SGHTS, CDR2 YDEGEE. This CDR3 has 13 residues. After removal of 4 bases from V and 10 bases from J, the junction contained 11 bases not matched to a gene. The DNA of the CDR3 is TGTGCCAGCAGCCCAACATTCCGGGACAGCCAGTACTTC. This translates into CASSPTFRDSQYF.

The chain links TRBV7-2 to TRBJ1-2; tentative D call: TRBD1 (6 bases). Germline assignment: CDR1 SGHTA and CDR2 FQGNSA. Trimming removed 0 bases from V and 5 bases from J, with 16 bases in between. The length of the CDR3 is 16 residues. The CDR3 sequence: CASSLAGGGVGYGYTF. DNA for the CDR3: TGTGCCAGCAGCTTAGCGGGGGGGGGCGTGGGGTATGGCTACACCTTC.

The sample holds one count of this clone. This chain joins TRBV19 and TRBJ1-5; 10 bases fit TRBD1. Germline V gene data show CDR1 as LNHDA and CDR2 as SQIVND (reference sequence). The junction had 16 bases not matched to a gene; V was cut back by 4 bases and J by 4 bases. The CDR3 extends over 19 amino acids. Written as DNA, the CDR3 is TGTGCCAGTAGTAAGGAAACCGGGACAGGGGAGCCCCGTAATCAGCCCCAGCATTTT. As protein: CASSKETGTGEPRNQPQHF.

The chain links TRBV7-8 to TRBJ1-3; the D is unclear. CDR1 SGHVS and CDR2 FQNEAQ come from the germline V gene. This CDR3 contains 16 residues. V lost 5 bases to trimming and J lost 0 bases, with 14 bases between them. CDR3 nucleotide sequence: TGTGCCAGCAGCCCCCATCTAGTTGCCTCTGGAAACACCATATATTTT. Amino acids: CASSPHLVASGNTIYF.

Only one count was recorded for this clone. The CDR3: CAPERVLSGANVLTF. The CDR3 nucleotides read TGTGCTCCGGAGAGGGTATTATCTGGGGCCAACGTCCTGACTTTC. The chain is built from TRBV2 and TRBJ2-6; perhaps TRBD2 as D (5 bases). The CDR3 has 15 amino acids. Germline V CDR1 and CDR2: SNHLY, FYNNEI.